A single sample gave rise to the 31 T cell receptor beta chains below, sequenced in a study of regulatory dendritic cells for organ transplantation. Sequencing was performed with immunoSEQ multiplex PCR; in TCRdb, only in-frame clones are kept and a portion is missing. Of 30,000 to 45,000 clones in the sample, around nine tenths were seen once. Material: naive CD8+ T cells from blood. Subset noted: CD45RA+ naive T cells. These receptors were collected from a human donor in good health.

The V and J genes are TRBV5-4 and TRBJ1-6; perhaps TRBD1 as D (5 bases). Germline assignment: CDR1 SGHNT and CDR2 YYREEE (reference sequence). Trimming took 4 bases from V and 10 from J, leaving 18 bases between them. The length of the CDR3 is 15 residues. The CDR3 DNA reads as TGTGCCAGCAGCGAACAGTGGGGGGGACGATCACCCCTCCACTTT. Its protein product is CASSEQWGGRSPLHF.

This chain uses TRBV6-1 with TRBJ2-7; D might be TRBD2 (8 bases). CDR1 is MNHNS, CDR2 SASEGT, per germline. V was clipped by 8 bases and J by 6 bases, with 14 bases between them. The CDR3 has 12 amino acids. Here the CDR3 reads CASPGRGLEQYF. The CDR3 bases are TGTGCCAGCCCCGGGAGGGGGCTCGAGCAGTACTTC.

This clone appeared a single time. The chain joins TRBV9 to TRBJ2-3; D perhaps matches TRBD2 (7 bases). V lost 5 bases, J lost 8 bases, and 9 bases lay in between. The CDR3 sequence is 11 residues long. CDR1 is SGDLS, CDR2 YYNGEE, per germline. The CDR3: CASRGGGTQYF. In DNA, the CDR3 is TGTGCCAGCAGGGGAGGGGGTACGCAGTATTTT.

The rearrangement uses TRBV9 and TRBJ1-1, with D perhaps TRBD1 (6 bases). Per germline, CDR1 SGDLS and CDR2 YYNGEE. The CDR3 sequence is 13 residues long. V dropped 3 bases and J dropped 10 bases, with 16 bases sitting between them. CDR3 sequence reads: CASSAGTGRGAFF. Here the CDR3 DNA reads TGTGCCAGCAGCGCGGGAACAGGGCGAGGAGCTTTCTTT.

CDR3 coding DNA: TGTGCCAGCAGCACCATAACCGGGGCAGAGATAACCTACGAGCAGTACTTC. Its protein product is CASSTITGAEITYEQYF. The V call is TRBV27, the J call TRBJ2-7; D possibly matches TRBD1 or TRBD2 (5 bases each). V was shortened by 6 bases and J by 2 bases, with 23 bases between the two germline ends. CDR1 MNHEY and CDR2 SMNVEV come from the germline V gene (reference sequence). The CDR3 has 17 residues.

The V gene is TRBV6-1, the J gene TRBJ2-1; unclear D gene. The CDR3 is made up of 15 amino acids. V was trimmed by 2 bases and J by 6 bases, leaving 14 bases between them. Germline loops: CDR1 MNHNS, CDR2 SASEGT. CDR3: CASSEYAVVVNEQFF. CDR3 DNA sequence: TGTGCCAGCAGTGAATACGCGGTGGTAGTCAATGAGCAGTTCTTC.

This clone showed up just a few times. V and J are TRBV29-1 and TRBJ1-1; 11 nucleotides align to TRBD1. The CDR3 loop spans 13 amino acids. CDR1 SQVTM and CDR2 ANQGSEA come from the germline V gene. The ends lost 7 bases at V and 4 bases at J; junction bases unmatched: 5. CDR3 sequence reads: CSDRGQGGTEAFF. Here the CDR3 DNA reads TGCAGCGATAGGGGACAGGGGGGCACTGAAGCTTTCTTT.

The genes are TRBV27 and TRBJ2-1; the D is unclear. This CDR3 has 15 amino acids. V gave up 3 bases and J gave up 0 bases, with 9 bases separating them. The V gene's germline CDR1 is MNHEY and CDR2 SMNVEV (reference sequence). The CDR3 spells CASSLGSPSYNEQFF. CDR3 nucleotide sequence: TGTGCCAGCAGTTTGGGGTCCCCCTCCTACAATGAGCAGTTCTTC.

The rearrangement uses TRBV5-1 and TRBJ1-2, with D unclear. V was shortened by 0 bases and J by 2 bases, with 8 bases between the two germline ends. Germline-derived CDR1 and CDR2 are SGHRS and YFSETQ. This CDR3 comprises 14 residues. CDR3 nucleotides: TGCGCCAGCAGCTTGGCTACTTTGAACTATGGCTACACCTTC. Translation gives CASSLATLNYGYTF.

The gene calls are TRBV14 and TRBJ2-7; D possibly corresponds to TRBD1 (6 bases). From germline, CDR1 is SGHDN and CDR2 FVKESK. V was pared by 2 bases and J by 4 bases, with 15 bases between. The CDR3 contains 15 residues. This CDR3 reads CASSQWEKQGYEQYF. Written as DNA, the CDR3 is TGTGCCAGCAGCCAATGGGAAAAACAGGGTTACGAGCAGTACTTC.

This chain's CDR3 is CASSAGQVYEQYF. CDR3 sequence (DNA): TGTGCCAGCAGCGCGGGACAGGTCTACGAGCAGTACTTC. This chain links TRBV7-6 with TRBJ2-7; 8 bases line up with TRBD1. The J segment lost 3 bases and the V segment lost 5 bases, leaving 3 bases of the junction unmatched. The germline gives CDR1 SGHVS, CDR2 FNYEAQ. This CDR3 has 13 residues. The full variable domain, its missing parts supplied by reference TRBV7-6 and TRBJ2-7, is GAGVSQSPRYKVTKRGQDVALRCDPISGHVSLYWYRQALGQGPEFLTYFNYEAQQDKSGLPNDRFSAERPEGSISTLTIQRTEQRDSAMYRCASSAGQVYEQYFGPGTRLTVT.

The genes are TRBV9 and TRBJ1-6, with 7 positions matching TRBD1. V gave up 3 bases and J gave up 0 bases; unmatched junction bases: 0. The CDR3 totals 15 residues. Germline assignment: CDR1 SGDLS and CDR2 YYNGEE. CDR3 sequence reads: CASSDRGSYNSPLHF. As DNA, the CDR3 is TGTGCCAGCAGCGACAGGGGCTCCTATAATTCACCCCTCCACTTT.

This chain joins TRBV10-3 and TRBJ1-4; the D gene is possibly TRBD1 (5 bases). CDR1 ENHRY and CDR2 SYGVKD come from the germline V gene. This CDR3 comprises 13 residues. Trimming stripped 9 bases from V and 4 bases from J, with 12 bases between. CDR3 in DNA: TGTGCCATTTCGGGACGGCTTAATGAAAAACTGTTTTTT. Its protein product is CAISGRLNEKLFF.

This clone was seen just once. V and J are TRBV5-4 and TRBJ2-1, with a tentative D call TRBD2 (5 bases). Deletions cut 0 bases from V and 4 bases from J, with 5 bases between. The germline CDR1 and CDR2 sequences are SGHNT and YYREEE (reference sequence). The CDR3 has 13 residues. The CDR3 loop reads CASSLGGYNEQFF. The CDR3 DNA follows: TGTGCCAGCAGCTTGGGCGGGTACAATGAGCAGTTCTTC.

This rearrangement joins TRBV11-2 to TRBJ2-7; 11 bases agree with TRBD2. From germline, CDR1 is SGHAT and CDR2 FQNNGV. The CDR3 covers 17 residues. J was trimmed by 2 bases and V by 3 bases; bases with no gene match: 9. In DNA, the CDR3 is TGTGCCAGCAGCTTGGACACGCTGACTAGCGGGACCTACGAGCAGTACTTC. This sequence encodes CASSLDTLTSGTYEQYF. The whole variable domain, remainder taken from reference TRBV11-2 and TRBJ2-7, is EAGVAQSPRYKIIEKRQSVAFWCNPISGHATLYWYQQILGQGPKLLIQFQNNGVVDDSQLPKDRFSAERLKGVDSTLKIQPAKLEDSAVYLCASSLDTLTSGTYEQYFGPGTRLTVT.

The rearrangement joins TRBV9 to TRBJ2-5; TRBD2 matches 7 bases. The trim removed 4 bases at V and 5 bases at J, leaving 11 bases unmatched. Germline lookup yields CDR1 SGDLS and CDR2 YYNGEE. The CDR3 sequence is 15 residues long. The CDR3 DNA reads as TGTGCCAGCAGCCCGACTAGCTTCAGTACGGAGACCCAGTACTTC. It is translated as CASSPTSFSTETQYF. Filled out from reference TRBV9 and TRBJ2-5, the complete variable domain reads DSGVTQTPKHLITATGQRVTLRCSPRSGDLSVYWYQQSLDQGLQFLIQYYNGEERAKGNILERFSAQQFPDLHSELNLSSLELGDSALYFCASSPTSFSTETQYFGPGTRLLVL.

This rearrangement joins TRBV28 to TRBJ1-1; 8 positions match TRBD1. Germline V gene sequence: CDR1 MDHEN, CDR2 SYDVKM. With 2 bases clipped from V and 8 bases from J, the junction kept 10 bases outside the gene matches. The CDR3 spans 15 residues. In DNA form, the CDR3 reads TGTGCCAGCAGTTTACCCGGACAGGGAAGAGACGAAGCTTTCTTT. It specifies CASSLPGQGRDEAFF.

V and J are TRBV9 and TRBJ2-3, with D maybe TRBD2 (5 bases). Germline-derived CDR1 and CDR2 are SGDLS and YYNGEE. V was shortened by 1 base and J by 4 bases, with 7 bases between the two germline ends. This CDR3 has 13 amino acids. Written as DNA, the CDR3 is TGTGCCAGCAGCGTATTGGAGGCAGATACGCAGTATTTT. This gives the protein CASSVLEADTQYF.

The CDR3 loop reads CATSRGQGSVNTEAFF. CDR3 DNA sequence: TGTGCCACCAGCAGGGGACAGGGGAGCGTGAACACTGAAGCTTTCTTT. The chain is built from TRBV15 and TRBJ1-1, with 10 bases lining up with TRBD1. J was trimmed by 0 bases and V by 3 bases; bases with no gene match: 4. CDR1 and CDR2 from the germline V gene are LNHNV and YYDKDF (reference sequence). This CDR3 has 16 amino acids.

The gene calls are TRBV27 and TRBJ2-7; maybe TRBD2 (5 bases). This CDR3 has 13 residues. Germline loops: CDR1 MNHEY, CDR2 SMNVEV (reference sequence). Trimming stripped 5 bases from V and 6 bases from J, with 14 bases between. The CDR3 is CASSPFRDLEQYF. In nucleotides, the CDR3 is TGTGCCAGCAGTCCTTTCCGGGATCTCGAGCAGTACTTC.

The rearrangement joins TRBV19 to TRBJ1-2, with 7 bases matching TRBD1. Germline V gene lookup returns CDR1 LNHDA and CDR2 SQIVND (reference sequence). The CDR3 has 13 residues. V gave up 11 bases and J gave up 4 bases; unmatched junction bases: 10. CDR3 in DNA: TGTGCCTCTGAGGGGGCGCAGGCCTATGGCTACACCTTC. Its translation: CASEGAQAYGYTF.

The CDR3 DNA reads as TGTGCCAGCAGCGTAGACACCGCATGGACCTCCGAGCAGTACTTC. This translates into CASSVDTAWTSEQYF. This chain joins TRBV9 and TRBJ2-7; D ambiguous. CDR1 SGDLS and CDR2 YYNGEE come from the germline V gene. The CDR3 totals 15 residues. The germline V and J ends were trimmed by 0 bases and 6 bases, with 16 bases remaining between them.

In its sample, this clone was seen once. The chain links TRBV15 to TRBJ2-5; possibly TRBD1 or TRBD2 for D (5 bases each). The CDR3 has 15 residues. With 0 bases removed from V and 5 bases from J, the gap between germline ends came to 13 bases. Germline V gives CDR1 LNHNV, CDR2 YYDKDF (reference sequence). The CDR3 sequence is CATSRDRQGGETQYF. In DNA form, the CDR3 reads TGTGCCACCAGCAGAGATCGCCAGGGCGGGGAGACCCAGTACTTC.

The genes are TRBV6-5 and TRBJ2-7, with TRBD1 as a possible D gene (6 bases). This CDR3 has 14 residues. The ends were cut back, 0 bases at V and 7 bases at J, with 13 bases in the middle. The germline gives CDR1 MNHEY, CDR2 SVGAGI. The CDR3 sequence: CASSYSTDSREQYF. CDR3 DNA: TGTGCCAGCAGTTACTCCACGGACAGTAGGGAGCAGTACTTC.

This clone was seen a single time. The rearrangement links TRBV5-6 to TRBJ2-5; TRBD1 aligns across 7 bases. This CDR3 contains 13 residues. V lost 6 bases and J lost 1; bases outside the gene matches: 3. Germline V gene data show CDR1 as SGHDT and CDR2 as YYEEEE. Here the CDR3 reads CASTRDSQETQYF. The CDR3 DNA is TGTGCCAGCACCAGGGACAGCCAAGAGACCCAGTACTTC.

The chain is built from TRBV4-2 and TRBJ2-1; D may correspond to TRBD1 or TRBD2 (5 bases each). CDR3 length equals 17 residues. Germline V CDR1 and CDR2: LGHNA, YNFKEQ. Trimming pared 3 bases from V and 6 bases from J, leaving 21 bases between. In DNA, the CDR3 is TGTGCCAGCAGCCAGGGACCGGGACGGCGAGGGCTCAATGAGCAGTTCTTC. Residues: CASSQGPGRRGLNEQFF.

V usage is TRBV4-1 and J usage is TRBJ2-7; D gene unclear. The V gene lost 4 bases and the J gene lost 1 base, with 14 bases spanning the gap. CDR3 length equals 15 residues. From germline, CDR1 is MGHRA and CDR2 YSYEKL. The CDR3 region has the DNA TGCGCCAGCAGCCCAGCCACAGTGGGTTCCTACGAGCAGTACTTC. This codes for CASSPATVGSYEQYF.

The genes are TRBV9 and TRBJ2-2, with a tentative D call TRBD2 (6 bases). The CDR3 loop spans 14 amino acids. CDR1 and CDR2 from the germline V gene are SGDLS and YYNGEE. Trimming left V 3 bases short and J 5 bases short, with 11 bases between. This CDR3 is CASSARLGTGELFF. CDR3 nucleotide sequence: TGTGCCAGCAGCGCGCGACTAGGAACCGGGGAGCTGTTTTTT.

The J gene is TRBJ1-1, the V gene TRBV7-9, with TRBD1 matching 8 bases. V shed 5 bases, J shed 4 bases, and the junction held 6 bases outside the gene matches. The CDR3 consists of 14 residues. Germline V gives CDR1 SEHNR, CDR2 FQNEAQ (reference sequence). This chain's CDR3 is CASSPPRGPTEAFF. The CDR3 region has the DNA TGTGCCAGCAGCCCACCCAGGGGGCCCACTGAAGCTTTCTTT.

This chain uses TRBV2 with TRBJ1-4, with D uncertain. V lost 7 bases and J lost 2, with 14 bases in between. CDR1 SNHLY and CDR2 FYNNEI come from the germline V gene. This CDR3 comprises 15 residues. CDR3: CASTKSRETNEKLFF. DNA of the CDR3: TGTGCCAGCACAAAGTCTAGGGAGACTAATGAAAAACTGTTTTTT.

The V call is TRBV9, the J call TRBJ2-7; D possibly uses TRBD1 or TRBD2 (5 bases each). The CDR3 has 15 amino acids. Per the germline V gene, CDR1 is SGDLS and CDR2 is YYNGEE. The V end was cut by 3 bases, the J end by 3 bases, with 16 bases between. The CDR3 sequence is CASSAGRIGDYEQYF. In DNA, the CDR3 is TGTGCCAGCAGCGCGGGGCGGATTGGGGACTACGAGCAGTACTTC.